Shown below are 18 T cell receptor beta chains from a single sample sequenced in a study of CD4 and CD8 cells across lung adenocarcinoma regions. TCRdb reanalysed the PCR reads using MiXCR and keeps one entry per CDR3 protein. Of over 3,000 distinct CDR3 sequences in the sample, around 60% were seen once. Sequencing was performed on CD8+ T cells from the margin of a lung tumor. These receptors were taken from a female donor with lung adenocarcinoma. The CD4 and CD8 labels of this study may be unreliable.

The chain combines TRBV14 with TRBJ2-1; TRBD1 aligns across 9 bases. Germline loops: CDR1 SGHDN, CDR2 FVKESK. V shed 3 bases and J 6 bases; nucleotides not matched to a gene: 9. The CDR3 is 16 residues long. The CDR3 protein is CASSHLPGTGFNEQFF. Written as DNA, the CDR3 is TGTGCCAGCAGCCACTTGCCCGGGACAGGGTTCAATGAGCAGTTCTTC.

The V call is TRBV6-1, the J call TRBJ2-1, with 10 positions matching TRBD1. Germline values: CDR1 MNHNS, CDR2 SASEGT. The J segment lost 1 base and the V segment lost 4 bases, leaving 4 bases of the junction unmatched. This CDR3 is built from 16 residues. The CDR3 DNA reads TGTGCCAGCAGTGGTTGGGACAGGGGTTCCTACAATGAGCAGTTCTTC. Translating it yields CASSGWDRGSYNEQFF.

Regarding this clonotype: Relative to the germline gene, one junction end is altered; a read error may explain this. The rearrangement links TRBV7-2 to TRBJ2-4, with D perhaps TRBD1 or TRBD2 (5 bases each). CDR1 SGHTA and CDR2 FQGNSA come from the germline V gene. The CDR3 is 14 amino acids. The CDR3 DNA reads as TGTGCCGGCACGGGGCTGGGTGCCAAAAACACGCAGTACTTT. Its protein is CAGTGLGAKNTQYF.

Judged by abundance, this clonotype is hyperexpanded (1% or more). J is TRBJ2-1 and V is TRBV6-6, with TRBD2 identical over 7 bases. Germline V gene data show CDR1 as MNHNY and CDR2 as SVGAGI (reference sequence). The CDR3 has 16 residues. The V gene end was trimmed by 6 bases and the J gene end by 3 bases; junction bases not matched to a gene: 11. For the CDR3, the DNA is TGTGCCAGCAGGTCAGGGACTACACAGAGCTACAATGAGCAGTTCTTC. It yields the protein CASRSGTTQSYNEQFF.

CDR3 nucleotides: TGTGCCAGCCAGTCGAAACCACCGAACGAGCAGTACTTC. It encodes CASQSKPPNEQYF. This chain uses TRBV7-2 with TRBJ2-7; the D is unclear. The V gene's germline CDR1 is SGHTA and CDR2 FQGNSA. CDR3 size: 13 residues. V was shortened by 8 bases and J by 5 bases, with 16 bases between the two germline ends.

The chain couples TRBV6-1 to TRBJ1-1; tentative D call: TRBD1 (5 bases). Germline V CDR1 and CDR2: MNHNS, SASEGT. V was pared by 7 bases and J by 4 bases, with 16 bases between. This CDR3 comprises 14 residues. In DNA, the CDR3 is TGTGCCAGCACCCCAAGGGAGGGGCCCACTGAAGCTTTCTTT. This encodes CASTPREGPTEAFF.

DNA of the CDR3: TGTGCCAGCAGCCCCCGGGGTGGACAGACCCTCTATGGCTACACCTTC. Protein sequence: CASSPRGGQTLYGYTF. The rearrangement links TRBV7-2 to TRBJ1-2; a weak D match, TRBD1 (6 bases). The V end was cut by 5 bases, the J end by 4 bases, with 20 bases between. In germline, CDR1 is SGHTA, CDR2 FQGNSA. CDR3 length: 16 residues.

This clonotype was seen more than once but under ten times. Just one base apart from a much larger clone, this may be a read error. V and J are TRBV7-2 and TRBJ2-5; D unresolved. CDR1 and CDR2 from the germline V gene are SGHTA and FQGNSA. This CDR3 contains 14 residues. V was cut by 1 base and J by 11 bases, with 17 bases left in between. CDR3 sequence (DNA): TGTGCCAGCAGCTTAGACGTCGACGGCAATGAGCAGTACTTC. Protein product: CASSLDVDGNEQYF.

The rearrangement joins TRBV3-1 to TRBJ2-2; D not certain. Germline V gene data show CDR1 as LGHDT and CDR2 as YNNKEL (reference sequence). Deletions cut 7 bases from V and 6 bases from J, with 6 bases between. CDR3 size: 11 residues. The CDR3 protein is CASTLSGELFF. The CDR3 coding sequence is TGTGCCAGCACCCTCTCCGGGGAGCTGTTTTTT.

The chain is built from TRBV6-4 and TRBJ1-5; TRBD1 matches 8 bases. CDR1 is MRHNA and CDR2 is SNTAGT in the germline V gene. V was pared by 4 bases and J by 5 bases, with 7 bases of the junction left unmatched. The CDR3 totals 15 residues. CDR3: CASSADRGFYQPQHF. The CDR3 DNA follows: TGTGCCAGCAGTGCTGACAGGGGATTCTATCAGCCCCAGCATTTT.

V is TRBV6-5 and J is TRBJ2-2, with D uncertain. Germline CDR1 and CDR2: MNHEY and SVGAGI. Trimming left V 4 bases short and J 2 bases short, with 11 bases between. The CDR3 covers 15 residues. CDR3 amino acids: CASSSPGTNTGELFF. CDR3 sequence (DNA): TGTGCCAGCAGTTCCCCCGGTACCAACACCGGGGAGCTGTTTTTT.

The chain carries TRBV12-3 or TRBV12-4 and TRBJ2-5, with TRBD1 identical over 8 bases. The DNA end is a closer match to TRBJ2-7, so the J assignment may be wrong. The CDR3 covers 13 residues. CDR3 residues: CASSFGQGVEQYF. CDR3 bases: TGTGCCAGCAGTTTTGGACAGGGAGTCGAGCAGTACTTC.

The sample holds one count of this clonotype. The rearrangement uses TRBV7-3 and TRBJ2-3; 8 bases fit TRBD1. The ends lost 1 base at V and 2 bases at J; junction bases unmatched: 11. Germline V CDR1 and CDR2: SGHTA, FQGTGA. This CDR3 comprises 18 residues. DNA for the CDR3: TGTGCCAGCAGCTTAAGCAGACAGGGGATGACGACCACAGATACGCAGTATTTT. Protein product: CASSLSRQGMTTTDTQYF.

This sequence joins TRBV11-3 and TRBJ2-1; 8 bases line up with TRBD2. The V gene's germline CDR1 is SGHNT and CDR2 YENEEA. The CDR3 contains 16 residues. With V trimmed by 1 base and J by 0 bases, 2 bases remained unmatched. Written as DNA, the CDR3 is TGTGCCAGCAGCTTAGCCGGGACTAGCTCCTACAATGAGCAGTTCTTC. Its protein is CASSLAGTSSYNEQFF.

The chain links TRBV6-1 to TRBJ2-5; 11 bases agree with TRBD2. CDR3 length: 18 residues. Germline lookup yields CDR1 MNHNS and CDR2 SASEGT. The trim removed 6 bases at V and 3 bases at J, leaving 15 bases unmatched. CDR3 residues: CASRSQPRKLAGEETQYF. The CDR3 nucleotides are TGTGCCAGCAGGTCCCAGCCTCGAAAACTAGCGGGGGAAGAGACCCAGTACTTC.

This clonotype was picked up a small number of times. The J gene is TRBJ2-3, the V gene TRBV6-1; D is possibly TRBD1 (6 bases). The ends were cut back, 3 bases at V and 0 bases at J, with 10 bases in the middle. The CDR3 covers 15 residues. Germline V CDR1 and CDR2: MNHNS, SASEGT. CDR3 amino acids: CASSDYRASTDTQYF. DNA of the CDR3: TGTGCCAGCAGTGATTACAGGGCCAGCACAGATACGCAGTATTTT.

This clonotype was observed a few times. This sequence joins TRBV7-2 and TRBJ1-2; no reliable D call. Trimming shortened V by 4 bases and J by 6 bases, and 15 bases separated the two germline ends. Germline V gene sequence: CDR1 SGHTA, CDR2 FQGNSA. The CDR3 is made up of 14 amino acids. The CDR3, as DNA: TGTGCCAGCAGCTCGCGGATCGCCGCGGATGGCTACACCTTC. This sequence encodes CASSSRIAADGYTF.

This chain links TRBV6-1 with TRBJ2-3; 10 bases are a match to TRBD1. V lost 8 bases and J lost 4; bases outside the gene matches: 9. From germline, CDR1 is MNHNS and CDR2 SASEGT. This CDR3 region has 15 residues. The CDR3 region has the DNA TGTGCCAGCCTACGAGGGGACAGGGGTTCAGATACGCAGTATTTT. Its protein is CASLRGDRGSDTQYF.